Shown below are 10 T cell receptor beta chains from a single sample sequenced in a study of CD8+CD57+ T cells in acquired aplastic anemia. Template material for TCR beta VDJ and CDR3 profiling consisted of genomic DNA. TCRdb fed the reads into MiXCR, producing one record per CDR3 protein. The table lists just over 400,000 distinct CDR3 sequences, 60% to 80% of them singletons. Input material: sorted CD4+, CD8+, or CD8+CD57+ T cells (not recorded which) from PBMCs. All receptors come from a human donor in good health, serving as a control.

This clonotype occurred a few times. CDR3 in DNA: TGTGCCAGCAGTCCCACCCCGACAGGAGGCTTTCATCAGCCCCAGCATTTT. Protein sequence: CASSPTPTGGFHQPQHF. This chain links TRBV27 with TRBJ1-5; possibly TRBD1 for D (6 bases). Trimming left V 5 bases short and J 5 bases short, with 22 bases between. The CDR3 loop spans 17 amino acids. Germline CDR1 reads MNHEY; CDR2 reads SMNVEV (reference sequence).

The V call is TRBV19, the J call TRBJ1-6; D ambiguous. Per germline, CDR1 LNHDA and CDR2 SQIVND (reference sequence). V was clipped by 4 bases and J by 6 bases, with 13 bases between them. The CDR3 runs 15 residues. CDR3 loop: CASSTRTAPNSPLHF. The CDR3 nucleotides are TGTGCCAGTAGTACCCGGACGGCTCCTAATTCACCCCTCCACTTT.

The CDR3, as DNA: TGCAGGACACGGTGGATCAAACTATGGCCTGAAGCTTTCTTT. It encodes CRTRWIKLWPEAFF. The rearrangement uses TRBV20-1 and TRBJ1-1; no reliable D call. There are 14 residues in the CDR3. Per the germline V gene, CDR1 is DFQATT and CDR2 is SNEGSKA (reference sequence).

This clonotype has ten or more counts. The rearrangement joins TRBV5-8 to TRBJ1-2; D is perhaps TRBD1 (6 bases). The CDR3 runs to 14 residues. CDR1 is SGHTS and CDR2 is YDEGEE in the germline V gene. Trimming took 4 bases from V and 7 from J, leaving 17 bases between them. The CDR3 region is CASSSYRVRGGYTF. CDR3 nucleotide sequence: TGTGCCAGCAGCAGCTACAGGGTGAGGGGTGGCTACACCTTC.

The count of this clonotype is one. This rearrangement joins TRBV4-2 to TRBJ1-4; TRBD1 is a possible D gene (5 bases). The CDR3 totals 16 residues. The germline V and J ends were trimmed by 4 bases and 0 bases, with 12 bases remaining between them. CDR1 and CDR2 (germline): LGHNA, YNFKEQ. CDR3 sequence: CASSRTGAATNEKLFF. The CDR3 nucleotides read TGTGCCAGCAGCCGGACCGGGGCAGCAACTAATGAAAAACTGTTTTTT.

To note about this clonotype: This may come from a read error, since a much larger clone is one base off. The rearrangement joins TRBV7-2 to TRBJ1-1; D gene ambiguous. The CDR3 is 14 residues long. Germline V gene lookup returns CDR1 SGHTA and CDR2 FQGNSA. The chain's CDR3 is CASSLNGMNTEALF. Written as DNA, the CDR3 is TGTGCCAGCAGCTTAAATGGGATGAACACTGAAGCTCTCTTT.

The CDR3 loop is CASSLGTGIGNTIYF. The CDR3 nucleotides read TGCGCCAGCAGCTTAGGGACGGGGATTGGAAACACCATATATTTT. The genes are TRBV5-1 and TRBJ1-3; possible D gene TRBD1, 5 bases. CDR1 SGHRS and CDR2 YFSETQ come from the germline V gene. The CDR3 consists of 15 residues. V lost 2 bases and J lost 3, with 12 bases in between.

Note on this clonotype: At one boundary the junction diverges from the germline segment, which might be a read error. The CDR3 DNA is TGTGCCAGCAGCAAGCAACTAGCCGCTCAAGAGACCCAGTTT. It encodes CASSKQLAAQETQF. This chain joins TRBV7-2 and TRBJ1-6; D gene uncertain. The CDR3 extends over 14 amino acids. Looked up from germline, CDR1 is SGHTA and CDR2 is FQGNSA. The full variable domain, completed using reference TRBV7-2 and TRBJ1-6, is GAGVSQSPSNKVTEKGKDVELRCDPISGHTALYWYRQSLGQGLEFLIYFQGNSAPDKSGLPSDRFSAERTGGSVSTLTIQRTQQEDSAVYLCASSKQLAAQETQFGNGTRLTVT.

V gene TRBV6-5 combines with J gene TRBJ1-1, with a tentative D call TRBD1 (5 bases). The CDR3 is made up of 14 amino acids. Germline CDR1 MNHEY, CDR2 SVGAGI. The V end was cut by 7 bases, the J end by 4 bases, with 16 bases between. The CDR3 region is CASIGDRPGTEAFF. The CDR3 region has the DNA TGTGCCAGCATTGGGGACCGGCCAGGCACTGAAGCTTTCTTT.

The gene calls are TRBV15 and TRBJ2-7; possibly TRBD2 for D (6 bases). The CDR3 is 14 amino acids. V lost 0 bases to trimming and J lost 1 base, with 7 bases between them. Germline CDR1 and CDR2: LNHNV and YYDKDF (reference sequence). The CDR3 DNA sequence: TGTGCCACCAGCAGAGAGGGAGGATCCTACGAGCAGTACTTC. It encodes CATSREGGSYEQYF.